Listed here are 12 T cell receptor beta chains from one sample, sequenced in a study of cytomegalovirus exposure and HLA in healthy donors listed by TCRdb under 2017. To prepare the library, the immunoSEQ multiplex PCR assay was applied. For the multiplex PCR, a mixture combining 60 forward primers for TCR Vbeta segments and 13 reverse primers for TCR Jbeta segments was used. TCRdb carries this immuneACCESS record with in-frame sequences only. Its versions omit some clonotypes, under half of them owing to an unresolved V gene in the studies checked, with the rest unexplained. The sample yields roughly 120,000 clones; about 61% were counted once. The ten largest make up almost 8.5% of the sample. Sample: PBMCs. Every receptor here comes from a man between 18 and 29 years old in good health and CMV-seropositive.

The V and J genes are TRBV21-1 and TRBJ1-5; the table assigns TRBD1, which was not confirmed against the DNA. TRBV21-1 is designated a pseudogene. This CDR3 is 15 amino acids long. The CDR3 nucleotides read TGTGCCAGCAGCAGGGTGGCAGGGCGCAATCAGCCCCAGCATTTT. Translating gives CASSRVAGRNQPQHF.

The V call is TRBV28, the J call TRBJ2-5; possible D gene TRBD1, 6 bases. The CDR3 consists of 15 residues. CDR1 MDHEN and CDR2 SYDVKM come from the germline V gene. V was shortened by 6 bases and J by 0 bases, with 14 bases between the two germline ends. The DNA for the CDR3 is TGTGCCAGCAGGAATACAGGGATGTACCAAGAGACCCAGTACTTC. Its protein is CASRNTGMYQETQYF.

The J gene is TRBJ2-1, the V gene TRBV10-2; 7 bases agree with TRBD2. The CDR3 runs 12 residues. CDR1 and CDR2 from the germline V gene are WSHSY and SAAADI. With 4 bases clipped from V and 9 bases from J, the junction kept 3 bases outside the gene matches. CDR3 in DNA: TGCGCCAGCAGTGGACTAGCAGCTGAGCAGTTCTTC. Protein: CASSGLAAEQFF.

V usage is TRBV29-1 and J usage is TRBJ1-1; 8 bases fit TRBD1. Trimming at V came to 2 bases and at J to 6 bases, leaving 11 bases not matched to a gene. This CDR3 spans 15 amino acids. CDR1 and CDR2 (germline): SQVTM, ANQGSEA. The CDR3 DNA sequence: TGCAGCGTTGAATGGCGAGGCAGGGGGCTTCCTGAAGCTTTCTTT. Translation gives CSVEWRGRGLPEAFF.

This clone was seen only a few times. V usage is TRBV6-1 and J usage is TRBJ2-7, with 11 bases that match TRBD2. V lost 7 bases to trimming and J lost 4 bases; unmatched junction nucleotides: 9. This CDR3 is 15 amino acids long. Germline assignment: CDR1 MNHNS and CDR2 SASEGT. The CDR3: CASKRTSGGFYEQYF. The CDR3 nucleotides read TGTGCCAGCAAGCGCACTAGCGGGGGTTTTTACGAGCAGTACTTC.

Only a few counts were recorded for this clone. J is TRBJ2-1 and V is TRBV2; 16 nucleotides line up with TRBD2. The length of the CDR3 is 15 residues. Trimming took 3 bases from V and 12 from J; bases not matched to a gene: 5. Per the germline V gene, CDR1 is SNHLY and CDR2 is FYNNEI. CDR3 bases: TGTGCCAGCAGTGATGGGACTAGCGGGGGGGCCTGGCAGTTCTTC. This translates into CASSDGTSGGAWQFF. The entire variable domain, with the rest obtained from reference TRBV2 and TRBJ2-1, is as follows: EPEVTQTPSHQVTQMGQEVILRCVPISNHLYFYWYRQILGQKVEFLVSFYNNEISEKSEIFDDQFSVERPDGSNFTLKIRSTKLEDSAMYFCASSDGTSGGAWQFFGPGTRLTVL.

The rearrangement uses TRBV2 and TRBJ2-7, with D tentatively TRBD2 (5 bases). The CDR3 extends over 13 amino acids. Per germline, CDR1 SNHLY and CDR2 FYNNEI. Trimming stripped 0 bases from V and 6 bases from J, with 9 bases between. The chain's CDR3 is CASSEARAPEQYV. The DNA for the CDR3 is TGTGCCAGCAGTGAAGCGAGGGCCCCCGAGCAGTACGTC.

The chain carries TRBV27 and TRBJ2-5; 9 bases agree with TRBD2. Unmatched junction bases numbered 2, after V lost 2 bases and J lost 1 base. Per germline, CDR1 MNHEY and CDR2 SMNVEV (reference sequence). This CDR3 region has 15 residues. The chain's CDR3 is CASSLGGGGQETQYF. CDR3 in DNA: TGTGCCAGCAGTTTAGGCGGGGGGGGCCAAGAGACCCAGTACTTC.

In its sample, this clone was seen a few times. The rearrangement links TRBV4-2 to TRBJ2-6, with a possible D match to TRBD1 (6 bases). The CDR3 totals 18 residues. V was pared by 0 bases and J by 1 base, with 13 bases between. Germline-derived CDR1 and CDR2 are LGHNA and YNFKEQ. CDR3 in amino acids: CASSQDLGASSGANVLTF. The CDR3 DNA is TGTGCCAGCAGCCAAGATTTGGGGGCTAGTTCTGGGGCCAACGTCCTGACTTTC.

The chain combines TRBV5-6 with TRBJ1-5; perhaps TRBD1 as D (6 bases). Looked up from germline, CDR1 is SGHDT and CDR2 is YYEEEE. The CDR3 is 19 amino acids. Trimming took 1 base from V and 0 from J, leaving 20 bases between them. The CDR3 reads CASSLTGTVGRYSNQPQHF. In DNA, the CDR3 is TGTGCCAGCAGCTTGACAGGGACCGTGGGTCGATATAGCAATCAGCCCCAGCATTTT. Together with reference TRBV5-6 and TRBJ1-5, the CDR3 gives the full variable domain: DAGVTQSPTHLIKTRGQQVTLRCSPKSGHDTVSWYQQALGQGPQFIFQYYEEEERQRGNFPDRFSGHQFPNYSSELNVNALLLGDSALYLCASSLTGTVGRYSNQPQHFGDGTRLSIL.

J is TRBJ1-4 and V is TRBV28; 7 nucleotides align to TRBD1. The CDR3 is 15 residues long. CDR1 MDHEN and CDR2 SYDVKM come from the germline V gene. V lost 7 bases, J lost 8 bases, and 13 bases stayed unmatched. CDR3 loop: CASIKGNRGSEKLFF. Written as DNA, the CDR3 is TGTGCCAGCATAAAGGGGAACAGGGGATCGGAAAAACTGTTTTTT.

J is TRBJ1-1 and V is TRBV5-1; 10 nucleotides agree with TRBD1. This CDR3 contains 15 residues. The V gene's germline CDR1 is SGHRS and CDR2 YFSETQ. The J segment lost 6 bases and the V segment lost 4 bases, leaving 9 bases of the junction unmatched. The CDR3 DNA follows: TGCGCCAGCAGCGCCGACACCGGGACAGGGGCTGAAGCTTTCTTT. It specifies CASSADTGTGAEAFF.